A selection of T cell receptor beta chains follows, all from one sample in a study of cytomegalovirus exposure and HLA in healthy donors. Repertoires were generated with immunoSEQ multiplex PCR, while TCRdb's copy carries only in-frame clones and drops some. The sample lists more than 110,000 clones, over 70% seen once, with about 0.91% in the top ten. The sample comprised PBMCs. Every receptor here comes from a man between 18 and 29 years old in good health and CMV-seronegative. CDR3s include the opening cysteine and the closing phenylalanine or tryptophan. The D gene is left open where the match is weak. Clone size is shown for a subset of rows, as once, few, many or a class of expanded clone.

CDR3nt: TGTGCCAGCAGTGAAGCCCAAGCCGGGGAGTACCAAGAGACCCAGTACTTC
CDR3aa: CASSEAQAGEYQETQYF
abundance: .
d_gene: .
v_gene: TRBV6-1
j_gene: TRBJ2-5
len: 17

CDR3nt: TGTGCCAGCAGCTTAATGGCTAATGAGCAGTTCTTC
CDR3aa: CASSLMANEQFF
abundance: .
d_gene: .
v_gene: TRBV7-2
j_gene: TRBJ2-1
len: 12

CDR3nt: TGTGCCAGCAGTGGCCGGGACAGGGGGCCCTCTGGGGCCAACGTCCTGACTTTC
CDR3aa: CASSGRDRGPSGANVLTF
abundance: once
d_gene: TRBD1
v_gene: TRBV6-1
j_gene: TRBJ2-6
len: 18

CDR3nt: TGTGCCAGCAGCCCATCGCGGGGGCTGGGGGATGAGCAGTTCTTC
CDR3aa: CASSPSRGLGDEQFF
abundance: .
d_gene: .
v_gene: TRBV7-2
j_gene: TRBJ2-1
len: 15

CDR3nt: TGTGCCAGCAGCTTAAGAGTGAGGGAGCTGTTTTTT
CDR3aa: CASSLRVRELFF
abundance: .
d_gene: .
v_gene: TRBV13
j_gene: TRBJ2-2
len: 12

CDR3nt: TGTGCCAGCAGTTACTCAAGAGTTCCTGGAAACACCATATATTTT
CDR3aa: CASSYSRVPGNTIYF
abundance: .
d_gene: .
v_gene: TRBV6-5
j_gene: TRBJ1-3
len: 15

CDR3nt: TGTGCCAGCAGCTCGCTTATGGTTGAGTATGCGGAGACCCAGTACTTC
CDR3aa: CASSSLMVEYAETQYF
abundance: .
d_gene: .
v_gene: TRBV7-9
j_gene: TRBJ2-5
len: 16

CDR3nt: TGTGCCAGCAATGGGGGAGGGGCTGGGGCCAACGTCCTGACTTTC
CDR3aa: CASNGGGAGANVLTF
abundance: .
d_gene: TRBD2
v_gene: TRBV28
j_gene: TRBJ2-6
len: 15

CDR3nt: TGTGCCAGCAGCGCGACAGGATCCACCCTCCACTTT
CDR3aa: CASSATGSTLHF
abundance: .
d_gene: .
v_gene: TRBV7-9
j_gene: TRBJ1-6
len: 12

CDR3nt: TGTGCTAGTGCTCCCTCGGCGGGTGGGGGCGCAGGAAACACCATATATTTT
CDR3aa: CASAPSAGGGAGNTIYF
abundance: .
d_gene: .
v_gene: TRBV12-5
j_gene: TRBJ1-3
len: 17

CDR3nt: TGTGCCAGCAGCCAAGGGGTGGGAGGCGAGCAGTACTTC
CDR3aa: CASSQGVGGEQYF
abundance: .
d_gene: .
v_gene: TRBV7-3
j_gene: TRBJ2-7
len: 13

CDR3nt: TGTGCCAGCAGTGAAAGGGCAGGGGCCGAGGGCTACGAGCAGTACTTC
CDR3aa: CASSERAGAEGYEQYF
abundance: many
d_gene: .
v_gene: TRBV6-1
j_gene: TRBJ2-7
len: 16

CDR3nt: TGTGCCAGCAGCTCACAGGGGAAAGTGGCTGAAGCTTTCTTT
CDR3aa: CASSSQGKVAEAFF
abundance: .
d_gene: TRBD1
v_gene: TRBV7-2
j_gene: TRBJ1-1
len: 14

CDR3nt: TGTGCCAGCAGGGAGACAGGGGGCGATGAAAAACTGTTTTTT
CDR3aa: CASRETGGDEKLFF
abundance: few
d_gene: TRBD1
v_gene: TRBV6-5
j_gene: TRBJ1-4
len: 14

CDR3nt: TGTGCCAGCAGCAATGGGGCGGACACCGGGGAGCTGTTTTTT
CDR3aa: CASSNGADTGELFF
abundance: .
d_gene: .
v_gene: TRBV5-5
j_gene: TRBJ2-2
len: 14

CDR3nt: TGTGCCTGGACAGGGCTCAACGAGCAGTACTTC
CDR3aa: CAWTGLNEQYF
abundance: .
d_gene: .
v_gene: TRBV30
j_gene: TRBJ2-7
len: 11

CDR3nt: TGTGCCAGCAGCGTAGGACTGGACAGGGGGCATGATGAGCAGTTCTTC
CDR3aa: CASSVGLDRGHDEQFF
abundance: .
d_gene: TRBD1
v_gene: TRBV9
j_gene: TRBJ2-1
len: 16

CDR3nt: TGTGCCAGCAGTGCTCACAGGGGGCGCGGAGATACGCAGTATTTT
CDR3aa: CASSAHRGRGDTQYF
abundance: once
d_gene: TRBD1
v_gene: TRBV25-1
j_gene: TRBJ2-3
len: 15

CDR3nt: TGTGCCAGCAGCCAGGCACAGGGGAGGACCGGGGAGCTGTTTTTT
CDR3aa: CASSQAQGRTGELFF
abundance: .
d_gene: .
v_gene: TRBV5-8
j_gene: TRBJ2-2
len: 15

CDR3nt: TGCGCCAGCAGCCCGGGGGGGATGGTAGGCAATCAGCCCCAGCATTTT
CDR3aa: CASSPGGMVGNQPQHF
abundance: .
d_gene: .
v_gene: TRBV5-1
j_gene: TRBJ1-5
len: 16

CDR3nt: TGTGCCAGCAGTTACCCCGTAGGCGGGCAGGACACTGAAGCTTTCTTT
CDR3aa: CASSYPVGGQDTEAFF
abundance: many
d_gene: .
v_gene: TRBV6-6
j_gene: TRBJ1-1
len: 16

CDR3nt: TGCGCCAGCAGCTTTGGCTCTAACAGGGGGCGCGCCTATGGCTACACCTTC
CDR3aa: CASSFGSNRGRAYGYTF
abundance: .
d_gene: TRBD1
v_gene: TRBV5-1
j_gene: TRBJ1-2
len: 17

CDR3nt: TGTGCTAGTGGCCCGCTTATAGGACAGGATCTCCATGGCTACACCTTC
CDR3aa: CASGPLIGQDLHGYTF
abundance: .
d_gene: TRBD1
v_gene: TRBV12-5
j_gene: TRBJ1-2
len: 16

CDR3nt: TGTGCCAGCAGTTTAATGAGGAACACTGAAGCTTTCTTT
CDR3aa: CASSLMRNTEAFF
abundance: .
d_gene: .
v_gene: TRBV27
j_gene: TRBJ1-1
len: 13

CDR3nt: TGTGCCAGCAGCACAACTAGCGGGGGACCCTACAATGAGCAGTTCTTC
CDR3aa: CASSTTSGGPYNEQFF
abundance: once
d_gene: TRBD2
v_gene: TRBV9
j_gene: TRBJ2-1
len: 16

CDR3nt: TGTGCCAGTAGCCCTCGGACAGGCGTCCAGCCCCAGCATTTT
CDR3aa: CASSPRTGVQPQHF
abundance: once
d_gene: TRBD1
v_gene: TRBV19
j_gene: TRBJ1-5
len: 14

CDR3nt: TGTGCCAGCAAAGGGGGCGGCTATGGCTACACCTTC
CDR3aa: CASKGGGYGYTF
abundance: .
d_gene: TRBD1
v_gene: TRBV6-5
j_gene: TRBJ1-2
len: 12

CDR3nt: TGCAGCGTTGATGCAGGGTCTGGAAACACCATATATTTT
CDR3aa: CSVDAGSGNTIYF
abundance: .
d_gene: .
v_gene: TRBV29-1
j_gene: TRBJ1-3
len: 13

CDR3nt: TGTGCCAGCAGTGGCAAACAGGTCCCTGAAGCTTTCTTT
CDR3aa: CASSGKQVPEAFF
abundance: .
d_gene: .
v_gene: TRBV28
j_gene: TRBJ1-1
len: 13

CDR3nt: TGTGCCAGCAGCCCCGCACCACACCCGAACACTGAAGCTTTCTTT
CDR3aa: CASSPAPHPNTEAFF
abundance: .
d_gene: .
v_gene: TRBV5-4
j_gene: TRBJ1-1
len: 15

CDR3nt: TGTGCCAGCAGCTTTAAACAGGGTTTATATGGCTACACCTTC
CDR3aa: CASSFKQGLYGYTF
abundance: .
d_gene: .
v_gene: TRBV7-9
j_gene: TRBJ1-2
len: 14

CDR3nt: TGTGCCAGTACCCTGAGTCGGGGGTCTAACTATGGCTACACCTTC
CDR3aa: CASTLSRGSNYGYTF
abundance: .
d_gene: .
v_gene: TRBV19
j_gene: TRBJ1-2
len: 15

CDR3nt: TGTGCCAGCAGCCCAGACTCCTCTTACAATGAGCAGTTCTTC
CDR3aa: CASSPDSSYNEQFF
abundance: .
d_gene: .
v_gene: TRBV7-9
j_gene: TRBJ2-1
len: 14

CDR3nt: TGTGCCAGCAGCCCAGGGGGACAGGGCAATTATTCACCCCTCCACTTT
CDR3aa: CASSPGGQGNYSPLHF
abundance: .
d_gene: TRBD1
v_gene: TRBV5-4
j_gene: TRBJ1-6
len: 16

CDR3nt: TGTGCCAGTAGTTTGGGACAGGGGAACACTGAAGCTTTCTTT
CDR3aa: CASSLGQGNTEAFF
abundance: .
d_gene: TRBD1
v_gene: TRBV19
j_gene: TRBJ1-1
len: 14

CDR3nt: TGTGCCAGCAGAGATCCGAGCGGGGGGCGAAACAATGAGCAGTTCTTC
CDR3aa: CASRDPSGGRNNEQFF
abundance: .
d_gene: TRBD2
v_gene: TRBV2
j_gene: TRBJ2-1
len: 16

CDR3nt: TGTGCCAGCAGTTCATCAGCACAGGGGTCTGGGGCCAACGTCCTGACTTTC
CDR3aa: CASSSSAQGSGANVLTF
abundance: once
d_gene: TRBD1
v_gene: TRBV7-6
j_gene: TRBJ2-6
len: 17

CDR3nt: TGTGCCAGCAGCTACCGGGACAGCCAATATGCTAACTATGGCTACACCTTC
CDR3aa: CASSYRDSQYANYGYTF
abundance: .
d_gene: TRBD1
v_gene: TRBV9
j_gene: TRBJ1-2
len: 17

CDR3nt: TGTGCCGCCGCCGGGACTAAAAACCCTAATTCACCCCTCCACTTT
CDR3aa: CAAAGTKNPNSPLHF
abundance: few
d_gene: .
v_gene: TRBV27
j_gene: TRBJ1-6
len: 15

CDR3nt: TGTGCCAGCAGTTACCCGACTTCCCTCTACGAGCAGTACTTC
CDR3aa: CASSYPTSLYEQYF
abundance: .
d_gene: .
v_gene: TRBV6-6
j_gene: TRBJ2-7
len: 14

CDR3nt: TGTGCCAGCAGCCAAACAGGGCCGGCGACCTATGGCTACACCTTC
CDR3aa: CASSQTGPATYGYTF
abundance: once
d_gene: .
v_gene: TRBV14
j_gene: TRBJ1-2
len: 15

CDR3nt: TGTGCCAGCTCACCCAGGAACACTGAAGCTTTCTTT
CDR3aa: CASSPRNTEAFF
abundance: .
d_gene: .
v_gene: TRBV18
j_gene: TRBJ1-1
len: 12

CDR3nt: TGTGCCAGTAGTACAGGGGGCGCAGAGGGCTACACCTTC
CDR3aa: CASSTGGAEGYTF
abundance: .
d_gene: TRBD1
v_gene: TRBV19
j_gene: TRBJ1-2
len: 13

CDR3nt: TGTGCCAGCAGCTTAGGCCACGGGGACTATGGCTACACCTTC
CDR3aa: CASSLGHGDYGYTF
abundance: .
d_gene: .
v_gene: TRBV7-6
j_gene: TRBJ1-2
len: 14

CDR3nt: TGTGCCAGCAGCTTGCGTACGGGACAGGGGGTCCCCTACGAGCAGTACTTC
CDR3aa: CASSLRTGQGVPYEQYF
abundance: .
d_gene: TRBD1
v_gene: TRBV5-5
j_gene: TRBJ2-7
len: 17

CDR3nt: TGCGCCAGCAGCTTGGTGGGGGGGGGCAGTCAAGAGACCCAGTACTTC
CDR3aa: CASSLVGGGSQETQYF
abundance: .
d_gene: .
v_gene: TRBV5-1
j_gene: TRBJ2-5
len: 16

CDR3nt: TGTGCCAGCAGCATTTTTAGTACTGAAGCTTTCTTT
CDR3aa: CASSIFSTEAFF
abundance: .
d_gene: .
v_gene: TRBV7-9
j_gene: TRBJ1-1
len: 12

CDR3nt: TGTGCCAGTAGTATTCTGGGCCCCGGCCCCAATCAGCCCCAGCATTTT
CDR3aa: CASSILGPGPNQPQHF
abundance: .
d_gene: .
v_gene: TRBV19
j_gene: TRBJ1-5
len: 16

CDR3nt: TGTGCCAGCTCCGAACCGTCGACAGGGCCCTGGCCCCAGCATTTT
CDR3aa: CASSEPSTGPWPQHF
abundance: .
d_gene: TRBD1
v_gene: TRBV18
j_gene: TRBJ1-5
len: 15

CDR3nt: TGTGCCAGCAGCTTAGAAGACAGAGCAGATACGCAGTATTTT
CDR3aa: CASSLEDRADTQYF
abundance: .
d_gene: .
v_gene: TRBV11-2
j_gene: TRBJ2-3
len: 14

CDR3nt: TGTGCCAGCAGTTTAGCGGCGGGACTCATGGGGGAGACCCAGTACTTC
CDR3aa: CASSLAAGLMGETQYF
abundance: .
d_gene: .
v_gene: TRBV27
j_gene: TRBJ2-5
len: 16

CDR3nt: TGCGCCAGCAGTGAGCGGCAGGGTAGGAACGAGCAGTACTTC
CDR3aa: CASSERQGRNEQYF
abundance: few
d_gene: .
v_gene: TRBV10-1
j_gene: TRBJ2-7
len: 14

CDR3nt: TGTGCCAGCAGCCAACCGGGACAGGGGGCGCTGACTGAAGCTTTCTTT
CDR3aa: CASSQPGQGALTEAFF
abundance: .
d_gene: TRBD1
v_gene: TRBV14
j_gene: TRBJ1-1
len: 16

CDR3nt: TGTGCTAGTGGCCCCGGACAGGGTGAAAATGAAAAACTGTTTTTT
CDR3aa: CASGPGQGENEKLFF
abundance: .
d_gene: TRBD1
v_gene: TRBV12-5
j_gene: TRBJ1-4
len: 15